This T cell receptor beta chain comes out of a study of T cell responses to AZD1222 COVID-19 vaccine. Generated by immunoSEQ multiplex PCR, the TCRdb table keeps only in-frame clones and is missing some. This sample has fewer than 110,000 clones, with about 92% found just once. The study's findings and limits: Among those given AZD1222, only five to seven were seropositive at baseline. Spike was spanned by vaccine-associated CD4 TCRs, with dominance at 160-218 and 743-854. Compared with day 0, the breadth and depth of the Spike-specific TCR repertoire rose significantly after two doses of AZD1222.

Germline CDR1 SGHNT, CDR2 YYREEE (reference sequence). The CDR3 runs to 15 residues. Trimming stripped 3 bases from V and 5 bases from J, with 16 bases between. As concerns this clone: Its antigen is still unknown.

The sample in question was peripheral blood, obtained 28 days after the second AZD1222 dose. J is TRBJ2-3 and V is TRBV5-4, with D maybe TRBD2 (5 bases). This receptor was identified in an adult who received the AZD1222 COVID-19 vaccine. CDR3 DNA: TGTGCCAGCAGCTCGGGTTCCCCTAGCCTAGATACGCAGTATTTT. Its protein is CASSSGSPSLDTQYF.